This entry describes one TCR beta chain. The antigen remains undetermined. These data belong to a study of CD8+ T cells in alopecia areata. Looking at the study overall: Treated individuals took tofacitinib by mouth, 5 to 10 mg twice daily. General study results and limits: Against the mouse data, patients shared TCRs less clearly, possibly for HLA reasons.

Sequencing templates came from extracted RNA that was reverse transcribed into cDNA. This table comes from immunoSEQ multiplex PCR, and its TCRdb copy is limited to in-frame clones, with some not included. The table shows some 150,000 clones, with about 51% occurring only once. Germline CDR1 reads SEHNR; CDR2 reads FQNEAQ (reference sequence). CDR3 length: 14 amino acids. The V end was cut by 4 bases, the J end by 3 bases, with 10 bases between. The sample here was CD8+ T cells sorted from blood, taken at week 0. This clonotype was obtained from a human donor with alopecia areata. The chain employs TRBV7-9 and TRBJ2-1; D might be TRBD2 (5 bases). The CDR3 coding sequence is TGTGCCAGCAGCTCACGGGAACGCTACAATGAGCAGTTCTTC. Residues: CASSSRERYNEQFF.